This entry features one T cell receptor beta chain sequence. Its antigen is unidentified. The sample originates from a study of breast tumors, draining lymph nodes, adjacent tissues. The CDR3 contains 16 residues. The V gene's germline CDR1 is SGDLS and CDR2 YYNGEE. V shed 5 bases and J shed 7 bases, with 21 bases lying between them. Samples came from axillary lymph nodes draining the breast cancer. A single record per CDR3 protein comes from TCRdb applying MiXCR to the multiplex PCR reads. The sample has 150,000 or so distinct CDR3 sequences; about 30% are singletons. Points from the study as a whole: That most tumor T cells come from lymph nodes remained unproven.

The sample was axillary lymph node tissue. The V and J genes are TRBV9 and TRBJ1-4; TRBD1 might be the D (5 bases). The TCR sequence derives from a female donor with breast cancer. Some clones in this sample may be carry-over from other donors' samples. The CDR3 here is CASSLLVGALGEKLFF. The DNA for the CDR3 is TGTGCCAGCAGTTTATTGGTAGGGGCACTGGGTGAAAAACTGTTTTTT.